The clone carrying this TCR beta chain was counted between two and nine times. Antigen: not known. The junction differs from germline at one of its ends, possibly a read error. The CDR3 totals 13 residues. Germline V lookup: CDR1 LGHNA, CDR2 YSLEER. This sample was taken from a study of T-cell memory formation after mild COVID-19. Whole-study context: Clusters of TCRs were largely donor specific.

TCRdb independently ran MiXCR on the 5' RACE reads; one entry per CDR3 protein. The sample holds 550,000 to 600,000 distinct CDR3 sequences, about a fifth seen once. Regarding the study as a whole: Clones that contracted from day 15 to 85 had balanced CD4/CD8; later expanders were CD4+ biased. Confirmation was lacking for SARS-CoV-2 specificity of second-wave clones that peaked on day 37. The pre-infection memory compartment contained some responding clones, suggesting cross-reactive memory joined.

Material: PBMCs or a T cell subset sorted from them (not recorded which). This sequence joins TRBV4-3 and TRBJ2-7, with no clear D. This clonotype was obtained from an adult woman who had mild COVID-19 (a few samples of this study predate the infection). Cell type and time point are not known. Here the CDR3 reads CASSEDTSYEQYF. Written as DNA, the CDR3 is TGCGCCAGCAGCGAAGACACCTCCTACGAGCAGTACTTC.